These T cell receptor beta chains were read from a single sample in a study of blood T cell repertoires in COVID-19. TCRdb keeps only in-frame clones here, not all; method: immunoSEQ multiplex PCR. Of some 350,000 clones in the sample, around 84% were seen once. The material sequenced was peripheral blood. These receptors were taken from a human donor in a cohort sampled during active COVID-19. CDR3s leave out the opening cysteine and the closing phenylalanine or tryptophan. The D gene is left open where the match is weak. Not every row has a clone size; where given, it reads once, few, many or a size class.

v_call	d_call	j_call	clone_size	cdr3_aa
TRBV5-1	TRBD1	TRBJ1-1	NA	ASSLAFGGGFPEAF
TRBV6-5	NA	TRBJ2-2	NA	ASGVSTGELF
TRBV3-1/TRBV3-2	TRBD1	TRBJ2-3	NA	ASSQVRTGGTDTQY
TRBV24-1	NA	TRBJ2-2	NA	ATSDSGTGELF
TRBV9	NA	TRBJ1-2	NA	ASSVVPPTAVNGYT
TRBV10-2	TRBD2	TRBJ2-5	few	ASSESLAGGQETQY
TRBV2	NA	TRBJ2-7	NA	ASTRGEPLGEQY
TRBV30	NA	TRBJ1-2	NA	AWSVDFGGSYGYT
TRBV6-1	NA	TRBJ1-1	NA	ASHQGSTEAF
TRBV21-1	NA	TRBJ1-1	NA	ASIAFTGIGNTEAF
TRBV9	TRBD1	TRBJ1-2	once	ASSPGTANYGYT
TRBV25-1	TRBD2	TRBJ2-5	NA	ASSEYAPGTSGETQY
TRBV6-5	NA	TRBJ2-7	NA	ASIADSYYEQY
TRBV15	NA	TRBJ1-1	NA	ATSRDQSVMAEAF
TRBV30	NA	TRBJ1-3	NA	AWPQLSGNTIY
TRBV5-1	TRBD2	TRBJ2-1	NA	ASSLSGTSGYNEQF
TRBV19	TRBD1	TRBJ2-7	once	ASTTTGTAFEGEQY
TRBV14	TRBD2	TRBJ2-5	NA	ASSQGVSSGGETQY
TRBV5-1	TRBD2	TRBJ2-5	few	ASRGMAGAGETQY
TRBV7-3	TRBD1	TRBJ2-1	NA	ASSWGQGAPHEQF
TRBV28	TRBD1	TRBJ1-3	once	ASSFSDRGRWGNTIY
TRBV10-3	TRBD2	TRBJ2-1	NA	AISSFRGENEQF
TRBV28	TRBD1	TRBJ2-5	NA	ASSSRTGGKETQY
TRBV9	NA	TRBJ1-3	once	ASSVEPDSYSGNTIY
TRBV18	NA	TRBJ1-5	NA	ASSPDTSQPQH
TRBV18	TRBD1	TRBJ1-3	NA	ASSPFLTGGVSGNTIY
TRBV19	NA	TRBJ2-2	NA	ASKKYSDTGELF
TRBV5-6	TRBD1	TRBJ1-6	NA	ASSLEKGTGLRNSPLH
TRBV5-5	TRBD2	TRBJ2-5	NA	ASRGPTWREGETQY
TRBV25-1	NA	TRBJ2-7	NA	ASSGLSYYEQY
TRBV10-3	TRBD1	TRBJ1-5	few	AISDPRQGGSNQPQH
TRBV2	TRBD1	TRBJ2-7	few	ASSEGTGTYEQY
TRBV18	TRBD1	TRBJ1-2	NA	ASSPRDRGWGYT
TRBV27	NA	TRBJ2-7	NA	ASSMTVRYEQY
TRBV18	NA	TRBJ2-7	NA	ASSPAGWAMGEQY
TRBV15	TRBD2	TRBJ2-1	NA	ATSRRPSGSTYNEQF
TRBV5-1	NA	TRBJ2-7	NA	ASSLGNRSSYEQY
TRBV10-2	TRBD1	TRBJ2-6	NA	ASSEDRGQGANVLT
TRBV19	NA	TRBJ2-7	NA	ASSKERTPFSYEQY
TRBV27	TRBD2	TRBJ2-7	once	ASSLSTGGSYEQY
TRBV6-1	NA	TRBJ1-4	NA	ASSESGPLNEKLF
TRBV27	TRBD1	TRBJ2-1	NA	ASSLDRGSYNEQF
TRBV28	TRBD1	TRBJ1-1	few	ASSSGTDTEAF
TRBV19	TRBD1	TRBJ1-1	NA	ASSNLLGQGWNTEAF
TRBV7-6	NA	TRBJ2-5	few	ASSLGLDSEYQETQY
TRBV6-5	TRBD1	TRBJ1-2	NA	ASTSPGTAYGYT
TRBV11-2	NA	TRBJ2-7	NA	ASSLGARVDEQY
TRBV3-1/TRBV3-2	NA	TRBJ1-6	NA	ASSQNPVSGSPLH
TRBV28	NA	TRBJ2-7	NA	ASISQGPYEQY
TRBV27	NA	TRBJ2-1	NA	ASSLRMGGNEQF
TRBV5-1	NA	TRBJ1-2	NA	ASSLLGTTANYGYT
TRBV5-4	TRBD2	TRBJ2-1	NA	ASSLASGTWSEQF